The 9 T cell receptor beta chains listed next were all sequenced from one sample in a study of CD8+ T cells in alopecia areata. Extracted RNA was reverse transcribed into cDNA, the sequencing template. Profiling relied on immunoSEQ multiplex PCR, and the TCRdb table lists in-frame clones only, not all of them. The sample comprises around 300,000 clones, 60% of which are singletons, and 0.9% to 0.95% rests with the top ten. Noted treatment: oral pan-JAK inhibitor, 5-10 mg twice daily. The sample was CD4+ T cells sorted from blood, taken around week 54, from a patient treated with tofacitinib. All receptors derive from a human donor with alopecia areata.

Worth noting for this clone: The same CDR3 is also encoded by other DNA sequences in this sample. The rearrangement links TRBV29-1 to TRBJ2-5; 11 positions agree with TRBD1. The CDR3 is 14 residues long. CDR1 and CDR2 from the germline V gene are SQVTM and ANQGSEA. With V trimmed by 4 bases and J by 5 bases, 6 bases remained unmatched. CDR3 loop: CSVGWDRGRETQYF. The DNA of the CDR3 is TGCAGCGTTGGGTGGGACAGGGGGAGGGAGACCCAGTACTTC.

This sequence joins TRBV4-2 and TRBJ2-3; no firm D call. CDR3 size: 16 residues. Germline V gives CDR1 LGHNA, CDR2 YNFKEQ. Deletions cut 0 bases from V and 0 bases from J, with 10 bases between. The CDR3 is CASSQDNPASTDTQYF. CDR3 bases: TGTGCCAGCAGCCAAGATAACCCTGCAAGCACAGATACGCAGTATTTT.

This clone appeared a few times. V and J are TRBV6-5 and TRBJ2-5; D is unresolved. The V gene's germline CDR1 is MNHEY and CDR2 SVGAGI. V was pared by 0 bases and J by 1 base, with 6 bases between. The CDR3 contains 14 residues. CDR3 nucleotides: TGTGCCAGCAGTTACTCGATGTCCCAAGAGACCCAGTACTTC. Translated, it gives CASSYSMSQETQYF.

This chain connects TRBV5-1 to TRBJ2-7; D is possibly TRBD1 or TRBD2 (5 bases each). The CDR3 contains 17 residues. Between the trimmed V and J ends, which lost 1 base and 5 bases, there was a span of 22 bases. The V gene's germline CDR1 is SGHRS and CDR2 YFSETQ. CDR3 bases: TGCGCCAGCAGCTTGAGCGCAGGGACGCGGGCGTGGGACGAGCAGTACTTC. This sequence encodes CASSLSAGTRAWDEQYF.

This sequence joins TRBV9 and TRBJ1-6; TRBD1 aligns across 7 bases. The CDR3 covers 14 residues. The germline V gene encodes CDR1 SGDLS and CDR2 YYNGEE. V shed 4 bases and J 10 bases; nucleotides not matched to a gene: 8. For the CDR3, the DNA is TGTGCCAGCAGCCCGGACAGGATTGGGTCACCCCTCCACTTT. It is translated as CASSPDRIGSPLHF.

The rearrangement uses TRBV25-1 and TRBJ1-6, with D hard to call. In germline, CDR1 is MGHDK, CDR2 SYGVNS. Trimming stripped 6 bases from V and 5 bases from J, with 17 bases between. The length of the CDR3 is 16 residues. The CDR3 reads CASSQIGGRNNSPLHF. The CDR3 DNA follows: TGTGCCAGCAGCCAAATAGGTGGTCGAAATAATTCACCCCTCCACTTT.

Within the sample, this clone is medium-sized. This rearrangement joins TRBV6-6 to TRBJ1-2; D may be TRBD1 (5 bases). V lost 5 bases to trimming and J lost 6 bases, with 16 bases between them. CDR1 MNHNY and CDR2 SVGAGI come from the germline V gene (reference sequence). The CDR3 has 14 residues. DNA for the CDR3: TGTGCCAGCAGTACCACGACAGTGCCGGATGGCTACACCTTC. Translated: CASSTTTVPDGYTF.

This clone was recorded a few times. The chain couples TRBV7-9 to TRBJ1-5, with a possible D match to TRBD1 (5 bases). The CDR3 is 19 amino acids. V lost 4 bases and J 6 bases, leaving 28 bases between the germline ends. Germline V gene sequence: CDR1 SEHNR, CDR2 FQNEAQ (reference sequence). The CDR3 protein is CASSSTDSSGGAYGQPQHF. CDR3 nucleotides: TGTGCCAGCAGCTCCACTGACTCGTCGGGAGGGGCGTATGGTCAGCCCCAGCATTTT.

The rearrangement links TRBV19 to TRBJ2-7; D ambiguous. The CDR3 consists of 11 residues. V shed 3 bases and J shed 7 bases, with 7 bases lying between them. Germline V gene data show CDR1 as LNHDA and CDR2 as SQIVND (reference sequence). The CDR3 nucleotides read TGTGCCAGTAGTATTAAGAGAGAGCAGTACTTC. Encoded protein: CASSIKREQYF.